A selection of T cell receptor beta chains follows, all from one sample in a study of molecular identifiers for immune sequencing clone quantification. TCRdb re-called the PCR reads through MiXCR, storing one row per CDR3 protein. The top ten clones hold 0.7% to 1% of a sample with approximately 500,000 distinct CDR3 sequences, 20% to 25% of them seen once. Sequencing was performed on naive CD8+ T cells from blood, with Jurkat cell RNA spiked in. These receptors originate from a human donor in good health. Some libraries in this study had Jurkat cell RNA spiked in. CDR3s include the opening cysteine and the closing phenylalanine or tryptophan. The order of the fields is V gene, D gene, clone size, J gene, CDR3 protein, CDR3 DNA. A D gene is named only where the DNA matches it firmly. The size entry is marked missing in some rows and otherwise reads once, few, many or a size class.

TRBV7-9,-,few,TRBJ2-7,CASSALGEQYF,TGTGCCAGCAGCGCCCTTGGCGAGCAGTACTTC
TRBV20-1,-,many,TRBJ2-7,CSASETVVYEQYF,TGCAGTGCTAGCGAGACGGTGGTCTACGAGCAGTACTTC
TRBV7-9,-,many,TRBJ1-2,CASASTRDGLPANYGYTF,TGTGCCAGCGCATCGACGCGGGACGGCCTTCCCGCTAACTATGGCTACACCTTC
TRBV2,TRBD2,-,TRBJ2-5,CASSTTSGGSQETQYF,TGTGCCAGCAGTACGACTAGCGGGGGAAGCCAAGAGACCCAGTACTTC
TRBV6-2/TRBV6-3,-,few,TRBJ2-7,CASSFPQSSYEQYF,TGTGCCAGCAGTTTCCCACAGAGCTCCTACGAGCAGTACTTC
TRBV5-4,-,many,TRBJ2-7,CASSLDGGAYEQYF,TGTGCCAGCAGCTTGGACGGGGGCGCCTACGAGCAGTACTTC
TRBV20-1,TRBD1,few,TRBJ2-7,CSAWDRGREQYF,TGCAGTGCATGGGACAGGGGGCGCGAGCAGTACTTC
TRBV9,-,-,TRBJ2-2,CVSGLESGELFF,TGTGTCAGCGGCCTAGAGTCCGGGGAGCTGTTTTTT
TRBV28,-,many,TRBJ2-7,CASSITLSSYEQYF,TGTGCCAGCAGTATTACACTGAGCTCCTACGAGCAGTACTTC
TRBV9,-,many,TRBJ2-3,CASSVGREQQYF,TGTGCCAGCAGCGTAGGAAGGGAGCAGCAGTATTTT
TRBV27,TRBD1,many,TRBJ1-1,CASRRQGDTEAFF,TGTGCCAGCAGACGACAGGGAGATACTGAAGCTTTCTTT
TRBV20-1,-,many,TRBJ1-2,CSARVAKIVGYTF,TGCAGTGCTAGAGTGGCGAAAATCGTCGGCTACACCTTC
TRBV4-1,-,-,TRBJ1-1,CASSQVGGSYTEAFF,TGCGCCAGCAGCCAAGTAGGGGGATCTTACACTGAAGCTTTCTTT